The clone carrying this TCR beta chain has a count of ten or more. What it binds is unknown. The data belong to a study of T cells in Graves' hyperthyroidism and ophthalmopathy. Broader study findings: A 13 V-J model separated ophthalmopathy from stable hyperthyroidism. Also found in blood were most expanded thyroid clonotypes above 0.001.

Amplification of TCR beta CDR3 regions used RNA as the template. HTBI primers were used for first-round RT-PCR of the TCR CDR3. Each CDR3 protein is one row after TCRdb ran MiXCR on the multiplex PCR reads. Of approximately 690,000 distinct CDR3 sequences detected, approximately 14% appear once; the ten largest clones hold 9.5% to 15%. Individuals with ophthalmopathy presented a Clinical Activity Score of at least 3, a NOSPECS grade of at least 4 and a duration under 3 months. The CDR3 has 14 amino acids. V shed 3 bases, J shed 4 bases, and the junction held 3 bases outside the gene matches. Per the germline V gene, CDR1 is SGDLS and CDR2 is YYNGEE.

Sample: blood. The receptor was derived from a woman between 50 and 59 years old with Graves' ophthalmopathy. This chain connects TRBV9 to TRBJ1-4; 7 bases are shared with TRBD1. Here the CDR3 reads CASSATGSNEKLFF. DNA of the CDR3: TGTGCCAGCAGCGCGACAGGGAGTAATGAAAAACTGTTTTTT.